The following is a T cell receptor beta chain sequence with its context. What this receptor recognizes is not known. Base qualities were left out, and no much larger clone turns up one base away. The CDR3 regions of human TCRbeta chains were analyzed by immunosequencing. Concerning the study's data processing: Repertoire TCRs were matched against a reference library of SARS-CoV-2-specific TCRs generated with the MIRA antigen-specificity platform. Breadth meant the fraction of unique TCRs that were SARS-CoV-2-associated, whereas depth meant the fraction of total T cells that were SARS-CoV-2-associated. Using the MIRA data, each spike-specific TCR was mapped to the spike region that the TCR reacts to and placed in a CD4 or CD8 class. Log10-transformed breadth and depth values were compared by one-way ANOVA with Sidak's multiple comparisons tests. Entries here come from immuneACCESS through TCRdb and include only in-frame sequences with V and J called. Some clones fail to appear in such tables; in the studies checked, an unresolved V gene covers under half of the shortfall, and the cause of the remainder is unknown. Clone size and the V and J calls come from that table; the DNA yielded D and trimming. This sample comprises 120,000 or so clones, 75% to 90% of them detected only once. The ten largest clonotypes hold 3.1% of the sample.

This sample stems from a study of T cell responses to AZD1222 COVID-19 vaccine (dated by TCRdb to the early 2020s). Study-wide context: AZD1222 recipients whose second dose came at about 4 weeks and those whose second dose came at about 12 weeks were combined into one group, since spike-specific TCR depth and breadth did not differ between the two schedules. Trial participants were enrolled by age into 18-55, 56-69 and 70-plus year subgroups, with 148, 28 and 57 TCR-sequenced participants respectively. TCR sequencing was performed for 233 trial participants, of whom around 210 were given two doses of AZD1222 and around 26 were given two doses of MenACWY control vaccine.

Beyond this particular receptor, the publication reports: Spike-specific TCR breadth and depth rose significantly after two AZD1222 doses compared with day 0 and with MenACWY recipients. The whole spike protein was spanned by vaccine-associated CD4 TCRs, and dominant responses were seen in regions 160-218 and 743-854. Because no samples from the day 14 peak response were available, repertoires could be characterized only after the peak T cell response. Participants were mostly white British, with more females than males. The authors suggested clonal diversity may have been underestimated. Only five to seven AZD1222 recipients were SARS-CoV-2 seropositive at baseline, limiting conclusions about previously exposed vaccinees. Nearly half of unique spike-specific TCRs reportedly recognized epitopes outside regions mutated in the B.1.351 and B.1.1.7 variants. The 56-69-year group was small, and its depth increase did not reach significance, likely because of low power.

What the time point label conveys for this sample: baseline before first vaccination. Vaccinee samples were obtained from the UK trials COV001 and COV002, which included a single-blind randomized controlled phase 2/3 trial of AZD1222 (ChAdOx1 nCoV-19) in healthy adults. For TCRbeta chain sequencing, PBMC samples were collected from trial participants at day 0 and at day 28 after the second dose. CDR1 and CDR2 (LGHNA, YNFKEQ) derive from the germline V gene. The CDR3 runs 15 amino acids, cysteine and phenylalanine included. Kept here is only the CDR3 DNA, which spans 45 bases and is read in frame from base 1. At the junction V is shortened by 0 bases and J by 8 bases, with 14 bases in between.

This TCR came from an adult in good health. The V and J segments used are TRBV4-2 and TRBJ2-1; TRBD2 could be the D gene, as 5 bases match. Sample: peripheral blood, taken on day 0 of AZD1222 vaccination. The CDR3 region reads CASSQDRTIAYEQFF. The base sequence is TGTGCCAGCAGCCAAGATCGGACGATAGCGTATGAGCAGTTCTTC.